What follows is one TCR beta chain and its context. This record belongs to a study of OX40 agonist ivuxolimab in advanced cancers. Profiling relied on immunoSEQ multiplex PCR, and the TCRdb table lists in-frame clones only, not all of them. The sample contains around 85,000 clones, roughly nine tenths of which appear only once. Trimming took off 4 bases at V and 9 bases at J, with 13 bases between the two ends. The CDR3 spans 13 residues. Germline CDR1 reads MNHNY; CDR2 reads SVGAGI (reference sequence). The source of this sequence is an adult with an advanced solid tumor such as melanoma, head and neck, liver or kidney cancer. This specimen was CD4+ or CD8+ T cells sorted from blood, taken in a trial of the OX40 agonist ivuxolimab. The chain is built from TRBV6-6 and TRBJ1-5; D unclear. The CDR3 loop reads CASSFEGWGPQHF. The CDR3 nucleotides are TGTGCCAGCAGTTTTGAGGGTTGGGGGCCCCAGCATTTT.